This T cell receptor (beta chain) stems from a study of CD8 T cells in ankylosing spondylitis. Using its own MiXCR run on the 5' RACE reads, TCRdb lists one record per CDR3 protein. The sample shows a few hundred thousand distinct CDR3 sequences, around 21% of them seen only once. The TCR sequence derives from a female donor with ankylosing spondylitis or in good health (not recorded which). The sample consisted of blood, either unsorted or a sorted T cell fraction (not recorded which).

The CDR3 protein is CSAKGQLNTEAFF. The CDR3 DNA reads TGCAGTGCTAAGGGACAGTTGAACACTGAAGCTTTCTTT. The chain links TRBV20-1 to TRBJ1-1, with 7 bases lining up with TRBD1. Germline V gene sequence: CDR1 DFQATT, CDR2 SNEGSKA (reference sequence). V shed 4 bases, J shed 0 bases, and the junction held 2 bases outside the gene matches. CDR3 length: 13 residues.